The source of this TCR beta chain is a study of technical replicates of blood from a handful of donors. Produced via immunoSEQ multiplex PCR; TCRdb's table is partial and in-frame only. The data hold about 74,000 clones, with roughly 94% observed a single time. The ends lost 5 bases at V and 5 bases at J; junction bases unmatched: 3. This CDR3 has 14 amino acids. The germline gives CDR1 MNHEY, CDR2 SMNVEV (reference sequence). The sequence was collected from a human donor in good health. This chain links TRBV27 with TRBJ2-2; 9 nucleotides line up with TRBD1. The sequenced material came from T cells isolated from PBMCs. The chain's CDR3 is CASSATGGTGELFF. Here the CDR3 DNA reads TGTGCCAGCAGTGCGACAGGGGGGACCGGGGAGCTGTTTTTT.